The 15 T cell receptor beta chains below come from one sample, sequenced in a study of blood T cells in healthy people across ages. The authors ran a second PCR of about 6 to 11 cycles using a sample-barcoded 5' primer and a J-beta primer mix. TCRdb ran MiXCR on the 5' RACE reads and lists one entry per CDR3 protein. This sample has over a million distinct CDR3 sequences, with less than 50% found just once. Sample: blood. All receptors come from a woman aged 55-70 years in good health.

The chain carries TRBV27 and TRBJ2-3; 7 bases are shared with TRBD1. V was clipped by 6 bases and J by 6 bases; unmatched bases: 18. The germline V gene has CDR1 MNHEY and CDR2 SMNVEV (reference sequence). The CDR3 length is 17 residues. The CDR3 spells CASRGYGGVGGLDTQYF. CDR3 DNA sequence: TGTGCCAGCAGAGGTTATGGTGGAGTAGGGGGCCTGGATACGCAGTATTTT.

The chain combines TRBV21-1 with TRBJ1-5. TRBV21-1 has pseudogene status. This CDR3 is built from 11 residues. The CDR3 reads CASSNYQPQHF. The CDR3 nucleotides read TGTGCCAGCAGCAATTATCAGCCCCAGCATTTT.

The gene calls are TRBV6-5 and TRBJ2-1; D not certain. Germline-derived CDR1 and CDR2 are MNHEY and SVGAGI. Trimming removed 7 bases from V and 6 bases from J, with 10 bases in between. The CDR3 covers 12 residues. The CDR3 bases are TGTGCCAGCAAGGGTGTCGGCAATGAGCAGTTCTTC. Translation gives CASKGVGNEQFF.

In its sample, this clonotype was seen many times. The chain couples TRBV29-1 to TRBJ2-7; a possible D gene is TRBD1 (6 bases). Trimming removed 7 bases at V and 4 bases at J, with 17 bases between. The CDR3 has 13 amino acids. Germline V CDR1 and CDR2: SQVTM, ANQGSEA. CDR3 amino acids: CSEEQGWGYEQYF. The DNA of the CDR3 is TGCAGCGAGGAACAGGGATGGGGTTACGAGCAGTACTTC.

This rearrangement joins TRBV5-6 to TRBJ2-3, with D possibly called TRBD1 or TRBD2 (6 bases each). In germline, CDR1 is SGHDT, CDR2 YYEEEE. The CDR3 loop spans 13 amino acids. V lost 2 bases to trimming and J lost 6 bases, with 10 bases between them. The CDR3: CASSFQGRDTQYF. Here the CDR3 DNA reads TGTGCCAGCAGCTTCCAGGGGAGGGATACGCAGTATTTT.

The J gene is TRBJ2-1, the V gene TRBV27; possible D gene TRBD1, 5 bases. The CDR3 has 13 residues. From germline, CDR1 is MNHEY and CDR2 SMNVEV (reference sequence). Trimming shortened V by 5 bases and J by 13 bases, and 18 bases separated the two germline ends. In DNA form, the CDR3 reads TGTGCCAGCAGTCCCCAATCTTCAGGGATTCAGTTCTTC. Protein product: CASSPQSSGIQFF.

V and J are TRBV7-3 and TRBJ1-1; D ambiguous. This CDR3 spans 13 amino acids. CDR1 SGHTA and CDR2 FQGTGA come from the germline V gene. With 2 bases removed from V and 4 bases from J, the gap between germline ends came to 8 bases. CDR3 in DNA: TGTGCCAGCAGCTTATATGGTAGCACTGAAGCTTTCTTT. Protein product: CASSLYGSTEAFF.

The chain combines TRBV5-1 with TRBJ2-5; 8 positions agree with TRBD2. The CDR3 contains 14 residues. Unmatched junction bases numbered 14, after V lost 5 bases and J lost 11 bases. From germline, CDR1 is SGHRS and CDR2 YFSETQ. CDR3 amino acids: CASSWETSDREQYF. The CDR3 coding sequence is TGCGCCAGCAGTTGGGAGACTAGCGATCGTGAGCAGTACTTC.

The gene calls are TRBV29-1 and TRBJ1-4; no firm D call. V was pared by 2 bases and J by 4 bases, with 5 bases between. Germline V CDR1 and CDR2: SQVTM, ANQGSEA. The CDR3 sequence is 12 residues long. The CDR3 DNA reads TGCAGCGTTGAAAGAGTTAATGAAAAACTGTTTTTT. This codes for CSVERVNEKLFF.

The CDR3 reads CASSDLSLETQYF. DNA of the CDR3: TGCGCCAGCAGCGACCTATCACTAGAGACCCAGTACTTC. V is TRBV5-1 and J is TRBJ2-5; unclear D gene. Germline CDR1 reads SGHRS; CDR2 reads YFSETQ. This CDR3 contains 13 residues. V lost 4 bases to trimming and J lost 4 bases, with 11 bases between them.

There are a few counts of this clonotype. V gene TRBV6-6 combines with J gene TRBJ2-5; 10 positions match TRBD1. Trimming cost V 6 bases and J 5 bases; bases outside gene matches: 9. Per the germline V gene, CDR1 is MNHNY and CDR2 is SVGAGI (reference sequence). The CDR3 totals 15 residues. The CDR3 spells CASRGDRGPVETQYF. In DNA, the CDR3 is TGTGCCAGCAGGGGTGACAGGGGGCCAGTGGAGACCCAGTACTTC.

This clonotype was observed a few times. This chain uses TRBV20-1 with TRBJ2-4; 11 bases fit TRBD2. The CDR3 contains 14 residues. V lost 4 bases and J lost 5; bases outside the gene matches: 4. Germline V gives CDR1 DFQATT, CDR2 SNEGSKA (reference sequence). CDR3 in amino acids: CSATPGLAENIQYF. The DNA for the CDR3 is TGCAGTGCTACCCCGGGACTAGCGGAAAACATTCAGTACTTC.

The CDR3, as DNA: TGTGCCAGCAGCTTCCCGACAGGGTCCTACGAGCAGTACTTC. As protein: CASSFPTGSYEQYF. This chain joins TRBV7-9 and TRBJ2-7, with 7 bases that match TRBD1. V lost 3 bases, J lost 1 base, and 3 bases stayed unmatched. This CDR3 is built from 14 residues. The germline gives CDR1 SEHNR, CDR2 FQNEAQ (reference sequence).

This clonotype was recorded at least ten times. The rearrangement uses TRBV6-6 and TRBJ2-3, with 9 bases matching TRBD2. Looked up from germline, CDR1 is MNHNY and CDR2 is SVGAGI (reference sequence). J lost 4 bases, V lost 2 bases, and 10 bases had no gene match. The CDR3 sequence is 17 residues long. CDR3: CASSYAGGPGGPDTQYF. As DNA, the CDR3 is TGTGCCAGCAGTTACGCGGGAGGGCCGGGGGGGCCAGATACGCAGTATTTT.

The J gene is TRBJ2-7, the V gene TRBV20-1, with TRBD2 matching 7 bases. Unmatched junction bases numbered 3, after V lost 3 bases and J lost 1 base. The CDR3 has 13 amino acids. Germline V gene lookup returns CDR1 DFQATT and CDR2 SNEGSKA (reference sequence). The CDR3 protein is CSASWTRSYEQYF. The CDR3 coding sequence is TGCAGTGCTAGTTGGACTAGATCCTACGAGCAGTACTTC.